The 28 T cell receptor beta chains below all came from one sample that was sequenced in a study of T cells in Graves' hyperthyroidism and ophthalmopathy. TCR beta CDR3 regions were amplified from RNA. In the first-round RT-PCR of the TCR CDR3, the HTBI primer set was used. TCRdb ran MiXCR on the multiplex PCR reads and lists one entry per CDR3 protein. Here the sample spans 550,000 to 700,000 distinct CDR3 sequences, roughly 50% being singletons. Sequencing input: peripheral blood or thyroid tissue (not recorded which). The origin of the receptors is an adult woman with Graves' disease, either hyperthyroidism or ophthalmopathy (not recorded which).

This clonotype was counted only a few times. This rearrangement joins TRBV18 to TRBJ2-7, with D perhaps matching TRBD2 (5 bases). Deletions cut 1 base from V and 5 bases from J, with 9 bases between. The CDR3 is 13 residues long. CDR1 and CDR2 (germline): KGHSH, LQKENI. CDR3 sequence: CASSPLGENEQYF. The CDR3 DNA follows: TGTGCCAGCTCACCACTTGGGGAGAACGAGCAGTACTTC. The variable domain in full, completed from reference TRBV18 and TRBJ2-7, reads NAGVMQNPRHLVRRRGQEARLRCSPMKGHSHVYWYRQLPEEGLKFMVYLQKENIIDESGMPKERFSAEFPKEGPSILRIQQVVRGDSAAYFCASSPLGENEQYFGPGTRLTVT.

V is TRBV7-9 and J is TRBJ2-5, with TRBD1 matching over 9 bases. The CDR3 is 14 amino acids. The ends lost 5 bases at V and 5 bases at J; junction bases unmatched: 6. Per germline, CDR1 SEHNR and CDR2 FQNEAQ (reference sequence). In nucleotides, the CDR3 is TGTGCCAGCAGCCCACAGGGGGCTAGGGAGACCCAGTACTTC. Translating it yields CASSPQGARETQYF.

This clonotype was detected many times. V usage is TRBV10-3 and J usage is TRBJ1-3; possibly TRBD1 for D (5 bases). Germline V gene lookup returns CDR1 ENHRY and CDR2 SYGVKD. V lost 3 bases and J lost 0, with 15 bases in between. The CDR3 covers 17 residues. This CDR3 reads CAISERQGSSSGNTIYF. Here the CDR3 DNA reads TGTGCCATCAGTGAAAGGCAGGGTTCTAGCTCTGGAAACACCATATATTTT.

The chain has TRBV19 and TRBJ2-7, with 14 positions matching TRBD2. The junction had 4 bases not matched to a gene; V was cut back by 4 bases and J by 5 bases. This CDR3 region has 15 residues. Per germline, CDR1 LNHDA and CDR2 SQIVND (reference sequence). DNA of the CDR3: TGTGCCAGTAGTACCGGGACTAGCGGGAGAAACGAGCAGTACTTC. It encodes CASSTGTSGRNEQYF.

This clonotype was observed at least ten times. The J gene is TRBJ2-5, the V gene TRBV12-3 or TRBV12-4, with no clear D. The CDR3 is made up of 12 amino acids. V dropped 5 bases and J dropped 4 bases, with 8 bases sitting between them. CDR3 in DNA: TGTGCCAGCAGTCCGCCTTTAGAGACCCAGTACTTC. This gives the protein CASSPPLETQYF.

This clonotype was recorded at least ten times. This chain connects TRBV7-9 to TRBJ1-6; D ambiguous. Germline V gene data show CDR1 as SEHNR and CDR2 as FQNEAQ (reference sequence). V was clipped by 2 bases and J by 7 bases, with 15 bases between them. CDR3 size: 16 residues. For the CDR3, the DNA is TGTGCCAGCAGCTTACCAGCCGGGCTCCGGAATTCACCCCTCCACTTT. It is translated as CASSLPAGLRNSPLHF.

This clonotype has ten or more counts. The V call is TRBV7-9, the J call TRBJ1-1, with D perhaps matching TRBD1 (5 bases). The V end lost 4 bases, the J end lost 8 bases, and 20 bases lay between the germline ends. The CDR3 length is 15 residues. CDR1 and CDR2 (germline): SEHNR, FQNEAQ (reference sequence). This CDR3 reads CASSSYRDGPTEAFF. Written as DNA, the CDR3 is TGTGCCAGCAGCTCTTACCGGGACGGACCCACCGAAGCTTTCTTT.

This clonotype was found many times. J is TRBJ2-2 and V is TRBV10-3; no definite D call. Germline V gives CDR1 ENHRY, CDR2 SYGVKD. The CDR3 loop spans 11 amino acids. Trimming took off 0 bases at V and 10 bases at J, with 3 bases between the two ends. In DNA, the CDR3 is TGTGCCATCAGTGAGTCAGAGGAGCTGTTTTTT. Protein sequence: CAISESEELFF.

This rearrangement joins TRBV7-2 to TRBJ2-5; D remains ambiguous. The CDR3 spans 13 residues. Germline lookup yields CDR1 SGHTA and CDR2 FQGNSA. Trimming removed 5 bases from V and 5 bases from J, with 12 bases in between. Here the CDR3 reads CASSQLRTETQYF. In DNA form, the CDR3 reads TGTGCCAGCAGCCAACTACGGACGGAGACCCAGTACTTC.

V is TRBV29-1 and J is TRBJ2-5, with 16 positions matching TRBD2. CDR1 SQVTM and CDR2 ANQGSEA come from the germline V gene. V lost 6 bases, J lost 7 bases, and 14 bases stayed unmatched. There are 17 residues in the CDR3. Here the CDR3 DNA reads TGCAGCGTCGAGGGACTAGCGGGGGGGACCTCAAGAGCGACCCAGTACTTC. It codes for CSVEGLAGGTSRATQYF.

V and J are TRBV5-1 and TRBJ2-7; D is possibly TRBD1 or TRBD2 (6 bases each). V was pared by 5 bases and J by 0 bases, with 15 bases between. Germline V gene data show CDR1 as SGHRS and CDR2 as YFSETQ. The CDR3 length is 15 residues. CDR3 loop: CASRADPGASYEQYF. The CDR3 DNA sequence: TGCGCCAGCAGGGCCGACCCGGGGGCCTCCTACGAGCAGTACTTC.

Concerning this clonotype: One end of the junction fails to match germline, which may point to a read error. As DNA, the CDR3 is TGTGCCAGCGAGCGGACAGGACTTAACCATGGCTACACCTTC. It translates to CASERTGLNHGYTF. V and J are TRBV2 and TRBJ1-2; 7 nucleotides agree with TRBD1. The CDR3 is made up of 14 amino acids. Germline V lookup: CDR1 SNHLY, CDR2 FYNNEI.

This rearrangement joins TRBV24-1 to TRBJ1-1; D unclear. CDR1 and CDR2 from the germline V gene are KGHDR and SFDVKD. The CDR3 loop spans 15 amino acids. Trimming pared 4 bases from V and 4 bases from J, leaving 15 bases between. The CDR3 sequence is CATSEWASGVTEAFF. The CDR3 coding sequence is TGTGCCACCAGTGAATGGGCTAGCGGGGTCACTGAAGCTTTCTTT.

This clonotype was seen many times. The V gene is TRBV11-2, the J gene TRBJ2-7, with TRBD2 matching over 8 bases. Trimming at V came to 5 bases and at J to 3 bases, leaving 3 bases not matched to a gene. CDR3 length: 13 amino acids. Germline V gene sequence: CDR1 SGHAT, CDR2 FQNNGV. CDR3 nucleotide sequence: TGTGCCAGCAGCGGACTAGCCGTCTACGAGCAGTACTTC. Its protein is CASSGLAVYEQYF. Full variable domain (missing parts from reference TRBV11-2 and TRBJ2-7): EAGVAQSPRYKIIEKRQSVAFWCNPISGHATLYWYQQILGQGPKLLIQFQNNGVVDDSQLPKDRFSAERLKGVDSTLKIQPAKLEDSAVYLCASSGLAVYEQYFGPGTRLTVT.

In its sample, this clonotype was seen once. This chain uses TRBV10-3 with TRBJ1-2; no firm D call. Per the germline V gene, CDR1 is ENHRY and CDR2 is SYGVKD. V lost 3 bases to trimming and J lost 6 bases, with 20 bases between them. The CDR3 is made up of 16 amino acids. CDR3 nucleotides: TGTGCCATCAGTGATCCTCAACCGGGAGTGGAAGATGGCTACACCTTC. Translating it yields CAISDPQPGVEDGYTF.

This clonotype was counted many times. V and J are TRBV6-4 and TRBJ2-2; weak D call: TRBD1 (5 bases). The CDR3 covers 14 residues. CDR1 is MRHNA, CDR2 SNTAGT, per germline. V shed 6 bases and J shed 6 bases, with 14 bases lying between them. The CDR3 DNA reads TGTGCCAGCAGCCCGGAGACAGATTCCGGGGAGCTGTTTTTT. Translation: CASSPETDSGELFF.

In this sample, this clonotype turned up a few times. V and J are TRBV29-1 and TRBJ2-7, with D unresolved. CDR3 size: 12 residues. V gave up 8 bases and J gave up 1 base, with 12 bases separating them. The germline CDR1 and CDR2 sequences are SQVTM and ANQGSEA. CDR3 loop: CSLLLSSYEQYF. The DNA of the CDR3 is TGCAGCCTCCTTTTGAGTTCCTACGAGCAGTACTTC.

This clonotype was recorded at least ten times. The chain uses TRBV7-2 and TRBJ2-6; 8 bases line up with TRBD1. This CDR3 has 16 amino acids. Germline lookup yields CDR1 SGHTA and CDR2 FQGNSA. Losses at the gene ends were 5 bases for V and 2 bases for J; bases not matched to a gene: 5. This CDR3 reads CASSPSGGAGANVLTF. In nucleotides, the CDR3 is TGTGCCAGCAGCCCTTCAGGGGGCGCTGGGGCCAACGTCCTGACTTTC.

This clonotype was seen many times. The genes are TRBV24-1 and TRBJ1-2; tentatively, D is TRBD1 (5 bases). The CDR3 totals 14 residues. V was cut by 3 bases and J by 4 bases, with 11 bases left in between. Germline loops: CDR1 KGHDR, CDR2 SFDVKD. CDR3 sequence reads: CATSDPRGVYGYTF. CDR3 sequence (DNA): TGTGCCACCAGTGATCCTAGGGGCGTCTATGGCTACACCTTC.

This clonotype was counted once. The J gene is TRBJ2-7, the V gene TRBV7-6, with D hard to call. Germline CDR1 reads SGHVS; CDR2 reads FNYEAQ. This CDR3 comprises 13 residues. V lost 0 bases and J lost 3, with 6 bases in between. In DNA, the CDR3 is TGTGCCAGCAGCTTAGCGCAAGGCTACGAGCAGTACTTC. Its translation is CASSLAQGYEQYF. Full variable domain (rest looked up from reference TRBV7-6 and TRBJ2-7): GAGVSQSPRYKVTKRGQDVALRCDPISGHVSLYWYRQALGQGPEFLTYFNYEAQQDKSGLPNDRFSAERPEGSISTLTIQRTEQRDSAMYRCASSLAQGYEQYFGPGTRLTVT.

This clonotype was counted ten times or more. The chain couples TRBV6-2 or TRBV6-3 to TRBJ2-5; D is undetermined. The CDR3 extends over 13 amino acids. Germline V gene lookup returns CDR1 MNHEY and CDR2 SVGEGT. Trimming shortened V by 2 bases and J by 6 bases, and 10 bases separated the two germline ends. The CDR3 sequence: CASSYLGLKTQYF. CDR3 DNA: TGTGCCAGCAGTTACCTAGGGCTGAAGACCCAGTACTTC.

The V gene is TRBV19, the J gene TRBJ2-6; D may be TRBD1 or TRBD2 (5 bases each). The ends were cut back, 7 bases at V and 4 bases at J, with 17 bases in the middle. The germline V gene encodes CDR1 LNHDA and CDR2 SQIVND (reference sequence). The CDR3 is 16 amino acids. DNA of the CDR3: TGTGCCAGTACGGGGCGGTTAGGGTTAGGGGCCAACGTCCTGACTTTC. As protein: CASTGRLGLGANVLTF.

This clonotype has a count of ten or more. This chain joins TRBV20-1 and TRBJ2-7; D gene uncertain. V gave up 0 bases and J gave up 2 bases, with 17 bases separating them. CDR1 DFQATT and CDR2 SNEGSKA come from the germline V gene (reference sequence). This CDR3 contains 16 residues. The CDR3 is CSARDTLGRPTYEQYF. The CDR3 coding sequence is TGCAGTGCTAGAGATACGTTAGGCAGGCCAACCTACGAGCAGTACTTC.

This clonotype was counted a few times. The CDR3 here is CASSLGGQRSYEQYF. For the CDR3, the DNA is TGTGCCAGCAGTTTAGGTGGACAGCGCTCCTACGAGCAGTACTTC. This sequence joins TRBV27 and TRBJ2-7, with TRBD1 as a possible D gene (6 bases). The CDR3 is made up of 15 amino acids. Germline lookup yields CDR1 MNHEY and CDR2 SMNVEV (reference sequence). The germline V and J ends were trimmed by 2 bases and 0 bases, with 11 bases remaining between them.

The V call is TRBV7-9, the J call TRBJ1-5, with TRBD1 identical over 7 bases. The J segment lost 5 bases and the V segment lost 5 bases, leaving 9 bases of the junction unmatched. Germline V gene lookup returns CDR1 SEHNR and CDR2 FQNEAQ (reference sequence). This CDR3 spans 15 amino acids. This CDR3 reads CASSPRTGRDQPQHF. Here the CDR3 DNA reads TGTGCCAGCAGCCCCCGGACAGGACGGGATCAGCCCCAGCATTTT.

The sample holds many counts of this clonotype. The rearrangement uses TRBV10-3 and TRBJ2-7; D may be TRBD1 or TRBD2 (5 bases each). CDR1 and CDR2 from the germline V gene are ENHRY and SYGVKD. The V gene lost 6 bases and the J gene lost 8 bases, with 14 bases spanning the gap. CDR3 length: 12 amino acids. This CDR3 is CAIRGDDDKQYF. The CDR3 DNA sequence: TGTGCCATCAGGGGGGACGACGATAAGCAGTACTTC.

This clonotype came up a few times. The gene calls are TRBV10-2 and TRBJ1-5; TRBD1 matches at 9 bases. CDR1 and CDR2 (germline): WSHSY, SAAADI. The CDR3 extends over 15 amino acids. Germline trimming cut 6 bases from V and 5 bases from J; bases unmatched to any gene: 8. CDR3 sequence reads: CASSHDNRGHQPQHF. CDR3 bases: TGCGCCAGCAGCCACGATAACAGGGGGCATCAGCCCCAGCATTTT.

This clonotype was counted at least ten times. The CDR3 loop reads CASRPTGFQPQHF. CDR3 DNA: TGTGCCAGCAGACCCACAGGGTTCCAGCCCCAGCATTTT. The V gene is TRBV12-3 or TRBV12-4, the J gene TRBJ1-5, with D tentatively TRBD1 (6 bases). The CDR3 extends over 13 amino acids. The V and J ends lost 6 bases and 7 bases respectively, with 13 bases between them.